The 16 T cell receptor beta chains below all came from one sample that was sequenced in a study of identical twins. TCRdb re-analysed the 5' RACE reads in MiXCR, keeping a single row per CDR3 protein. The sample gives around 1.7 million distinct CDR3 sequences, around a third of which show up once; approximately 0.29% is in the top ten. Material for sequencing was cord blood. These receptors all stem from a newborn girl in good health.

The CDR3: CASSTRDEGGYTF. CDR3 in DNA: TGTGCCAGCAGCACCCGGGATGAGGGTGGCTACACCTTC. The chain uses TRBV12-3 or TRBV12-4 and TRBJ1-2; no clear D gene. Trimming cost V 6 bases and J 7 bases, with 15 bases left between them. The CDR3 totals 13 residues.

Written as DNA, the CDR3 is TGTGCCAGCAGCCCTAGGACAGGGGAGTACAATGAGCAGTACTTC. Translated, it gives CASSPRTGEYNEQYF. The chain employs TRBV7-2 and TRBJ2-5; TRBD1 aligns across 9 bases. From germline, CDR1 is SGHTA and CDR2 FQGNSA. This CDR3 region has 15 residues. With 5 bases clipped from V and 11 bases from J, the junction kept 15 bases outside the gene matches.

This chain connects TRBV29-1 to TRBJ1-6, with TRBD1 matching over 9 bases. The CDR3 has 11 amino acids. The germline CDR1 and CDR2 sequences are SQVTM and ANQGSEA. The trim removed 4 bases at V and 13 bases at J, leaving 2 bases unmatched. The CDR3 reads CSVVGTGPLHF. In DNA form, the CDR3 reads TGCAGCGTTGTAGGGACAGGGCCCCTCCACTTT. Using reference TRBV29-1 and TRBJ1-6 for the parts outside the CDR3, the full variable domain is SAVISQKPSRDICQRGTSLTIQCQVDSQVTMMFWYRQQPGQSLTLIATANQGSEATYESGFVIDKFPISRPNLTFSTLTVSNMSPEDSSIYLCSVVGTGPLHFGNGTRLTVT.

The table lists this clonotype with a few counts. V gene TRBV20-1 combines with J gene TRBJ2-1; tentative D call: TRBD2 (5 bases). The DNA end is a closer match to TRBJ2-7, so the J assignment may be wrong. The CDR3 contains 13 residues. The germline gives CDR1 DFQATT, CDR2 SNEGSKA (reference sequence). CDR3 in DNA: TGCAGTGCCGCGGGTATCTCCTACAATGAGCAGTACTTC. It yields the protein CSAAGISYNEQYF.

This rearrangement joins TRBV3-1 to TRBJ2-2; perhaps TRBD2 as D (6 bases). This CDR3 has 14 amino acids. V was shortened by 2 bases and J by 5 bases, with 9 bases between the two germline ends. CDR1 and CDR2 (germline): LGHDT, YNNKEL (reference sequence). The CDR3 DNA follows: TGTGCCAGCAGCCAACCTCTAGCGACCGGGGAGCTGTTTTTT. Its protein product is CASSQPLATGELFF.

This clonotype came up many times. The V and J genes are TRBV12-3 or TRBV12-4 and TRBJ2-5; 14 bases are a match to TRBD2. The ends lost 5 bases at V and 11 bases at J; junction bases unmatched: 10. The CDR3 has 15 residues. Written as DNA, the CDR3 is TGTGCCAGCAGTCCCACGGGACTAGCGGGAGAGTTGCAGTACTTC. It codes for CASSPTGLAGELQYF.

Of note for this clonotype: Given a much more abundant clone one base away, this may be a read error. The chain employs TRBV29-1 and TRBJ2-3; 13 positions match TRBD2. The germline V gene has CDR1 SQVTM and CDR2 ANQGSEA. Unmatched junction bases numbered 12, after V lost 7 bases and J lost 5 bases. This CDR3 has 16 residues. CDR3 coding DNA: TGCAGCGATGACCACACTAGCGGGAGGGCCGTAGATACGCAGTATTTT. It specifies CSDDHTSGRAVDTQYF.

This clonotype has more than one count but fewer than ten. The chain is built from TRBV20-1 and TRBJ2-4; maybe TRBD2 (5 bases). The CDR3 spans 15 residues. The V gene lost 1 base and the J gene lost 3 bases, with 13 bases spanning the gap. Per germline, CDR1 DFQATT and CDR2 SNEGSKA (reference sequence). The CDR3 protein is CSARVGENIKNIQYF. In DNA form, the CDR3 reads TGCAGTGCTAGAGTTGGGGAGAATATCAAAAACATTCAGTACTTC.

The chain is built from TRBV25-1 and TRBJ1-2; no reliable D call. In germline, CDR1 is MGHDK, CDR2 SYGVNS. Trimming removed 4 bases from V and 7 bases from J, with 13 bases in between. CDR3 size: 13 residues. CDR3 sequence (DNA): TGTGCCAGCAGTGGATCCCCTAGGTCTGGCTACACCTTC. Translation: CASSGSPRSGYTF.

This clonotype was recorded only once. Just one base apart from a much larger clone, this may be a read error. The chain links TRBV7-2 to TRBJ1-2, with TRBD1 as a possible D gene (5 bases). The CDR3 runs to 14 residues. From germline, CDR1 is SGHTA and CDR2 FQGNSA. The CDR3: CASSLEKGSYGHTF. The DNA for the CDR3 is TGTGCCAGCAGCTTAGAAAAGGGGTCCTATGGCCACACCTTC. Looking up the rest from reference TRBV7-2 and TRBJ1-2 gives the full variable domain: GAGVSQSPSNKVTEKGKDVELRCDPISGHTALYWYRQSLGQGLEFLIYFQGNSAPDKSGLPSDRFSAERTGGSVSTLTIQRTQQEDSAVYLCASSLEKGSYGHTFGSGTRLTVV.

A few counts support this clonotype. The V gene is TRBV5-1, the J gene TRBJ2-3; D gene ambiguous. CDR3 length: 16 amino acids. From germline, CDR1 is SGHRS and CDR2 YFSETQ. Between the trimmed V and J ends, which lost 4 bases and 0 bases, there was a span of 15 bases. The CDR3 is CASSPRRHISTDTQYF. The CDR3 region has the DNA TGCGCCAGCAGCCCCCGGCGACACATTAGCACAGATACGCAGTATTTT.

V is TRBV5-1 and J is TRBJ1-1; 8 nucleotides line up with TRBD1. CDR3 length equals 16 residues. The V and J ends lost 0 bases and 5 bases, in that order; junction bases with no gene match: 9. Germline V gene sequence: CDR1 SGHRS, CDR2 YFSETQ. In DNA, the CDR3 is TGCGCCAGCAGCTTGGTATACAGGGGGGAAAAAACTGAAGCTTTCTTT. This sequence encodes CASSLVYRGEKTEAFF. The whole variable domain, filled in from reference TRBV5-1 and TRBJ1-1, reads KAGVTQTPRYLIKTRGQQVTLSCSPISGHRSVSWYQQTPGQGLQFLFEYFSETQRNKGNFPGRFSGRQFSNSRSEMNVSTLELGDSALYLCASSLVYRGEKTEAFFGQGTRLTVV.

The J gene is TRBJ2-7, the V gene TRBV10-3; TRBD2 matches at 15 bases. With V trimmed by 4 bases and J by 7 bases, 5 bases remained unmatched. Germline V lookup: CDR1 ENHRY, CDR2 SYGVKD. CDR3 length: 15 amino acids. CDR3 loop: CAISGTSGGAQEQYF. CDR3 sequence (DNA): TGTGCCATCAGTGGGACTAGCGGGGGGGCACAGGAGCAGTACTTC.

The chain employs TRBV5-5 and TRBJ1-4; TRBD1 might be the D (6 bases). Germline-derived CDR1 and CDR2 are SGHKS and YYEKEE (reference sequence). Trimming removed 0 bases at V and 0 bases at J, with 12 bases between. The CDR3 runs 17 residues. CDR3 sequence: CASSLDWAGATNEKLFF. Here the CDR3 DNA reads TGTGCCAGCAGCTTGGATTGGGCAGGGGCAACTAATGAAAAACTGTTTTTT.

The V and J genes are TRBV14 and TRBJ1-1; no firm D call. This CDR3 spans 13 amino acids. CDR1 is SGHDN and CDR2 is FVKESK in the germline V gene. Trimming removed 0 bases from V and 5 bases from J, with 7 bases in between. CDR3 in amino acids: CASSQEPVTEAFF. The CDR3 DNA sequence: TGTGCCAGCAGCCAAGAGCCGGTGACTGAAGCTTTCTTT.

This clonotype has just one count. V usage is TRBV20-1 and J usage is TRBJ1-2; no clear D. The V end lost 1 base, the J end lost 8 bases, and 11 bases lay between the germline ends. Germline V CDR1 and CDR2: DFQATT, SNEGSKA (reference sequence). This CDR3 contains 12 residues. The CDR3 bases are TGCAGTGCTAGAGTTAGCCGGCGGGGCTACACCTTC. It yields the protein CSARVSRRGYTF.